The 16 T cell receptor beta chains below all came from one sample that was sequenced in a study of blood T cell repertoires in COVID-19 (TCRdb year 2020). Libraries were built with the immunoSEQ multiplex PCR assay. Drawn from immuneACCESS, this table holds only the in-frame rearrangements with V and J called that TCRdb kept. Clones are partly lost; checked studies trace under half to an unresolved V gene and leave the rest unexplained. The sample table shows 450,000 or so clones, and 90% are seen once. The biggest ten clones account for less than 0.75% of the sample. Sequences were obtained from PBMCs or T cells enriched from blood (not recorded which). These receptors were taken from a man aged 18 to 29 who had recovered from COVID-19.

V and J are TRBV3-1 (or the pseudogene TRBV3-2) and TRBJ2-1; 14 bases map to TRBD2. After removal of 4 bases from V and 7 bases from J, the junction contained 12 bases not matched to a gene. The CDR3 extends over 18 amino acids. Germline CDR1 reads LGHDT; CDR2 reads YNNKEL (reference sequence). CDR3 loop: CASSRRGLAGGERNEQFF. DNA for the CDR3: TGTGCCAGCAGCCGCAGAGGACTAGCGGGAGGAGAGCGGAATGAGCAGTTCTTC.

The chain employs TRBV7-8 and TRBJ1-4; 9 positions agree with TRBD1. This CDR3 is built from 21 residues. Looked up from germline, CDR1 is SGHVS and CDR2 is FQNEAQ. Trimming at V came to 5 bases and at J to 7 bases, leaving 26 bases not matched to a gene. In DNA form, the CDR3 reads TGTGCCAGCAGCCGAGGGAGTCCGGGACAGGGTTATTGGGATCGGTTTGAAAAACTGTTTTTT. This codes for CASSRGSPGQGYWDRFEKLFF.

This chain joins TRBV27 and TRBJ1-6; D is undetermined. The CDR3 is 14 amino acids. V was pared by 8 bases and J by 5 bases, with 13 bases between. The germline CDR1 and CDR2 sequences are MNHEY and SMNVEV (reference sequence). The CDR3 coding sequence is TGTGCCAGCGGCTCGGGTTGGAATAATTCACCCCTCCACTTT. The encoded protein is CASGSGWNNSPLHF.

This clone was detected many times. This chain links TRBV5-1 with TRBJ2-3; 7 nucleotides align to TRBD2. V lost 0 bases and J lost 4; bases outside the gene matches: 5. The CDR3 length is 15 residues. The germline gives CDR1 SGHRS, CDR2 YFSETQ. The chain's CDR3 is CASSLAGGGSDTQYF. As DNA, the CDR3 is TGCGCCAGCAGCTTGGCGGGAGGAGGTTCAGATACGCAGTATTTT.

The CDR3 nucleotides read TGTGCCAGCAGTTACGAAAGGGGGCGCTTAAACATTCAGTACTTC. Amino acids: CASSYERGRLNIQYF. This chain uses TRBV6-5 with TRBJ2-4, with 7 positions matching TRBD1. The V segment lost 2 bases and the J segment 6 bases; nucleotides outside the gene matches: 7. The CDR3 has 15 amino acids. Germline V gives CDR1 MNHEY, CDR2 SVGAGI.

The rearrangement uses TRBV5-3 and TRBJ1-2; 9 bases are a match to TRBD1. TRBV5-3 counts as an open reading frame of uncertain function. This CDR3 contains 13 residues. The V gene end was trimmed by 4 bases and the J gene end by 8 bases; junction bases not matched to a gene: 6. In DNA, the CDR3 is TGTGCCAGAAGCCCCGGACAGGGGACGGGCTACACCTTC. This translates into CARSPGQGTGYTF.

The chain recombines TRBV28 with TRBJ1-5; 7 bases line up with TRBD1. The CDR3 totals 15 residues. CDR1 is MDHEN, CDR2 SYDVKM, per germline. After removal of 2 bases from V and 2 bases from J, the junction contained 3 bases not matched to a gene. The CDR3 DNA reads TGTGCCAGCAGTTTAGACAGGGTTGGCAATCAGCCCCAGCATTTT. This encodes CASSLDRVGNQPQHF.

The J gene is TRBJ2-3, the V gene TRBV7-3, with TRBD2 matching over 8 bases. This CDR3 is built from 15 residues. Germline CDR1 reads SGHTA; CDR2 reads FQGTGA. The junction had 3 bases not matched to a gene; V was cut back by 0 bases and J by 4 bases. The CDR3 is CASSLTGRAADTQYF. For the CDR3, the DNA is TGTGCCAGCAGCTTAACCGGGAGGGCCGCAGATACGCAGTATTTT.

J is TRBJ1-4 and V is TRBV19, with D possibly being TRBD1 (6 bases). Trimming took 4 bases from V and 6 from J, leaving 12 bases between them. The germline V gene encodes CDR1 LNHDA and CDR2 SQIVND (reference sequence). The CDR3 runs 14 residues. In DNA, the CDR3 is TGTGCCAGTAGTACTCGGACAGCCGATGAAAAACTGTTTTTT. As protein: CASSTRTADEKLFF.

The chain has TRBV29-1 and TRBJ1-1; no clear D. The CDR3 runs to 13 residues. V shed 5 bases and J shed 0 bases, with 10 bases lying between them. Germline CDR1 reads SQVTM; CDR2 reads ANQGSEA. Here the CDR3 DNA reads TGCAGCGTTTCCAGGATAATGAACACTGAAGCTTTCTTT. This codes for CSVSRIMNTEAFF. The whole variable domain, remainder taken from reference TRBV29-1 and TRBJ1-1, is SAVISQKPSRDICQRGTSLTIQCQVDSQVTMMFWYRQQPGQSLTLIATANQGSEATYESGFVIDKFPISRPNLTFSTLTVSNMSPEDSSIYLCSVSRIMNTEAFFGQGTRLTVV.

In nucleotides, the CDR3 is TGTGCCAGTACCCCGGGACAGGGGTTGAGTCAGCCCCAGCATTTT. Its protein product is CASTPGQGLSQPQHF. V is TRBV19 and J is TRBJ1-5, with 10 bases aligning to TRBD1. After removal of 7 bases from V and 6 bases from J, the junction contained 9 bases not matched to a gene. The CDR3 extends over 15 amino acids. From germline, CDR1 is LNHDA and CDR2 SQIVND (reference sequence).

V gene TRBV5-5 combines with J gene TRBJ2-7; no reliable D call. V was pared by 0 bases and J by 0 bases, with 13 bases between. The CDR3 sequence is 16 residues long. The V gene's germline CDR1 is SGHKS and CDR2 YYEKEE (reference sequence). The CDR3 loop is CASSLAAGPISYEQYF. The CDR3 coding sequence is TGTGCCAGCAGCTTGGCCGCAGGCCCAATCTCCTACGAGCAGTACTTC. The full variable domain, with the rest looked up from reference TRBV5-5 and TRBJ2-7, is DAGVTQSPTHLIKTRGQQVTLRCSPISGHKSVSWYQQVLGQGPQFIFQYYEKEERGRGNFPDRFSARQFPNYSSELNVNALLLGDSALYLCASSLAAGPISYEQYFGPGTRLTVT.

The CDR3 bases are TGTGCCAGCGTGCCCTTTGGACAGGGGACCGGGGAGCTGTTTTTT. Translation gives CASVPFGQGTGELFF. This chain links TRBV5-8 with TRBJ2-2; 9 nucleotides align to TRBD1. V lost 7 bases, J lost 5 bases, and 9 bases stayed unmatched. The CDR3 spans 15 residues. Germline V gene data show CDR1 as SGHTS and CDR2 as YDEGEE.

Notes on this clone: It differs at one base from a far larger clone, so likely a read error. Other nucleotide sequences in the sample specify the same CDR3. This rearrangement joins TRBV27 to TRBJ2-7; 13 bases are a match to TRBD2. With 5 bases clipped from V and 3 bases from J, the junction kept 1 base outside the gene matches. Germline lookup yields CDR1 MNHEY and CDR2 SMNVEV (reference sequence). This CDR3 has 14 amino acids. In DNA, the CDR3 is TGTGCCAGCAGTAGGACTAGCGGGAGCTACGAGCAGTACTTC. It codes for CASSRTSGSYEQYF.

V gene TRBV12-3 or TRBV12-4 combines with J gene TRBJ2-2, with D tentatively TRBD1 (5 bases). V gave up 6 bases and J gave up 5 bases, with 10 bases separating them. CDR3 size: 13 residues. Here the CDR3 reads CASSLRQTGELFF. In DNA, the CDR3 is TGTGCCAGCAGCCTTCGACAGACCGGGGAGCTGTTTTTT.

The count of this clone is one. V gene TRBV19 combines with J gene TRBJ1-4; 8 bases match TRBD1. Trimming removed 4 bases from V and 5 bases from J; junction bases left unmatched: 6. The length of the CDR3 is 15 residues. From germline, CDR1 is LNHDA and CDR2 SQIVND (reference sequence). This chain's CDR3 is CASSNTGGENEKLFF. The CDR3 DNA reads TGTGCCAGTAGTAATACAGGGGGGGAGAATGAAAAACTGTTTTTT.